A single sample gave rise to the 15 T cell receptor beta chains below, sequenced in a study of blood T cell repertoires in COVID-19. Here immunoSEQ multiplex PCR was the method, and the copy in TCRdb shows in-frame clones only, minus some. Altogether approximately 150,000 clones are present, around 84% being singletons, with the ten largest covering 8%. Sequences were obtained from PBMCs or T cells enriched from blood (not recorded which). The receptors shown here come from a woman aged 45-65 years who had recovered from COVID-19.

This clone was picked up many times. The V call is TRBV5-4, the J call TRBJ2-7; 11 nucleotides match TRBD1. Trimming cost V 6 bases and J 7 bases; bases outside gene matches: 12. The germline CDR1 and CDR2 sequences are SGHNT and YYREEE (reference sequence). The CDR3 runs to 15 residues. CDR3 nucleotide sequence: TGTGCCAGCAACCTACCGGGACAGGGGGTTAAAGAGCAGTACTTC. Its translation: CASNLPGQGVKEQYF.

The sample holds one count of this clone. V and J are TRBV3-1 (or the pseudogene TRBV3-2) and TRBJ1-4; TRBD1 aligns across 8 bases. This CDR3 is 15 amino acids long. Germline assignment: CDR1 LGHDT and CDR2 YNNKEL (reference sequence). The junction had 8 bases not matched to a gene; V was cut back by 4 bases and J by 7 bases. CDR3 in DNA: TGTGCCAGCAGCCGTAGGGGACAGGAGCGTGAAAAACTGTTTTTT. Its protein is CASSRRGQEREKLFF.

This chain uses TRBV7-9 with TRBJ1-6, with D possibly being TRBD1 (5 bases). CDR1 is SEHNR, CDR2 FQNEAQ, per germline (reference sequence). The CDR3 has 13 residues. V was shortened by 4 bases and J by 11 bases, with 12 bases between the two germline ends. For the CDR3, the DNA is TGTGCCAGCAGCTCCACGTCACAGGCACCCCTCCACTTT. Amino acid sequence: CASSSTSQAPLHF.

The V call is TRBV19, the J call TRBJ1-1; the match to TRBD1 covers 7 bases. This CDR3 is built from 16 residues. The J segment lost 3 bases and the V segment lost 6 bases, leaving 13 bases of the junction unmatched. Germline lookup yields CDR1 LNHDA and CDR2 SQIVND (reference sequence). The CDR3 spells CASSPRGRGLHTEAFF. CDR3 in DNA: TGTGCCAGTAGCCCAAGGGGAAGGGGGCTCCACACTGAAGCTTTCTTT.

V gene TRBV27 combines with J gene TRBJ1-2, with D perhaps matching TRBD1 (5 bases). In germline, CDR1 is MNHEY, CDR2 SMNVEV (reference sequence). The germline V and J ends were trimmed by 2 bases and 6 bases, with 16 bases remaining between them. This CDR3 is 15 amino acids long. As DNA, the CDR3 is TGTGCCAGCAGTTTAGGTCCGGGACTACCGGATGGCTACACCTTC. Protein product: CASSLGPGLPDGYTF.

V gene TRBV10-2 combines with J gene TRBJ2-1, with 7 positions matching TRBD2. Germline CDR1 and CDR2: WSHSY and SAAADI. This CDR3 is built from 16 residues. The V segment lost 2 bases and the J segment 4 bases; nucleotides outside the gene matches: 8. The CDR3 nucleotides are TGCGCCAGCAGTGAGGGGCGGGAGAGTGGGTACAATGAGCAGTTCTTC. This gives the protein CASSEGRESGYNEQFF.

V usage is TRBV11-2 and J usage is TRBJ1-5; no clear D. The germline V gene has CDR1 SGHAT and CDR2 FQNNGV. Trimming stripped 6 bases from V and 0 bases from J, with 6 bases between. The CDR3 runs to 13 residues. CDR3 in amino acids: CASSRHSNQPQHF. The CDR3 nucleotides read TGTGCCAGCAGTCGACATAGCAATCAGCCCCAGCATTTT.

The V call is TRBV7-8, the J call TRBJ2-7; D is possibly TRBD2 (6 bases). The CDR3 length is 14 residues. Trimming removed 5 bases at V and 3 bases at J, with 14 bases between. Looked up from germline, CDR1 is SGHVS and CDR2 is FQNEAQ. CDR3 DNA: TGTGCCAGCAGCGCCCGACTAGTAAGCTACGAGCAGTACTTC. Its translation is CASSARLVSYEQYF.

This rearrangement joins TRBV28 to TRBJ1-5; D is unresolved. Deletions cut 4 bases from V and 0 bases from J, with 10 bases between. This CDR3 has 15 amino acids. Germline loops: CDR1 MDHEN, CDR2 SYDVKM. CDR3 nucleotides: TGTGCCAGCAGTTATAGACACAATAGCAATCAGCCCCAGCATTTT. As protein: CASSYRHNSNQPQHF.

The DNA for the CDR3 is TGTGCCAGCAGCTTGGGTGGCCAGGGGGTGGTCTCCTACGAGCAGTACTTC. Its protein product is CASSLGGQGVVSYEQYF. The chain has TRBV5-4 and TRBJ2-7, with TRBD1 identical over 7 bases. This CDR3 is 17 amino acids long. V gave up 0 bases and J gave up 0 bases; unmatched junction bases: 9. The germline V gene has CDR1 SGHNT and CDR2 YYREEE (reference sequence). The whole variable domain, filled in from reference TRBV5-4 and TRBJ2-7, reads ETGVTQSPTHLIKTRGQQVTLRCSSQSGHNTVSWYQQALGQGPQFIFQYYREEENGRGNFPPRFSGLQFPNYSSELNVNALELDDSALYLCASSLGGQGVVSYEQYFGPGTRLTVT.

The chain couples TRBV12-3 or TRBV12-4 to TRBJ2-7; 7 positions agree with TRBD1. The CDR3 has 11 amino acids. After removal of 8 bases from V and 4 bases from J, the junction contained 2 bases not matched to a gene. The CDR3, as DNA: TGTGCCAGCGGGACAGCTTACGAGCAGTACTTC. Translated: CASGTAYEQYF.

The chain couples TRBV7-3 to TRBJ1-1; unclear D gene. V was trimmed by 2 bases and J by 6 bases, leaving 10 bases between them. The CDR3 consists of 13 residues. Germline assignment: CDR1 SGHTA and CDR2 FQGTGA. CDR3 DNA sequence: TGTGCCAGCAGCTTAGGCGGGAGGGCTGAAGCTTTCTTT. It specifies CASSLGGRAEAFF.

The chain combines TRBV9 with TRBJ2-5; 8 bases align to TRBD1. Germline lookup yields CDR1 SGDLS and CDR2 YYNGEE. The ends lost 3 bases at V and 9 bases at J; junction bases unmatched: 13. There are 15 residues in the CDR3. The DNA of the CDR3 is TGTGCCAGCAGCGGGATCACCGGGACAGGCGAGGCCCAGTACTTC. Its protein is CASSGITGTGEAQYF.

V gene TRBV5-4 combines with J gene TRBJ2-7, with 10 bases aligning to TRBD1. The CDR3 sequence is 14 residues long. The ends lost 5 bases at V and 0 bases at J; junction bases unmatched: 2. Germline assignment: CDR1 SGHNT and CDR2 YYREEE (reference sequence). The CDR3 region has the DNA TGTGCCAGCAGTCGGGACAGGGGCTCCTACGAGCAGTACTTC. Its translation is CASSRDRGSYEQYF.

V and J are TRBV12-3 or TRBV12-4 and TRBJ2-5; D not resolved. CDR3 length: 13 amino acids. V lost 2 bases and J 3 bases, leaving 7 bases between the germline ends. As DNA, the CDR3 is TGTGCCAGCAGTTTAATCCCCAAAGAGACCCAGTACTTC. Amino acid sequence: CASSLIPKETQYF.